The clone carrying this T cell receptor beta chain was found many times. Antigen specificity is unknown. The sample comes from a study of neurological immune-mediated disorders. Study conclusions and caveats: HTLV-1-associated myelopathy showed the most TCR clonal expansion; multiple sclerosis the least, below healthy controls.

MiXCR was run by TCRdb on the 5' RACE reads, yielding one entry per CDR3 protein. The sample has about 55,000 distinct CDR3 sequences; 3.6% are singletons. What was sequenced was PBMCs. This receptor was obtained from a man aged 25 to 45 with multiple sclerosis.

CDR3 nucleotides: TGTGCCAGCTCAGCGGGACTGAACACTGAAGCTTTCTTT. It translates to CASSAGLNTEAFF. V usage is TRBV18 and J usage is TRBJ1-1, with a tentative D call TRBD1 (5 bases). Germline CDR1 reads KGHSH; CDR2 reads LQKENI. This CDR3 comprises 13 residues. V was cut by 5 bases and J by 0 bases, with 7 bases left in between.